This T cell receptor beta chain was recovered during a study of a mutant IDH1 vaccine in newly diagnosed glioma (dated by TCRdb to the early 2020s). Regarding the research as a whole: Vaccination began 4-6 weeks after radiotherapy alone, or alongside temozolomide cycles in the chemotherapy-containing groups. Six visits were used for peripheral blood collection: V03 (baseline), V05, V07, V10, V12 and V13. The week-35 safety follow-up took place at visit V12, and the week-47 end of study took place at visit V13. Of the roughly 34 treated patients, 62.5% were male and about 40% were female, and the mean age was 40.4 years. For exploratory analyses, around 26 treated patients had longitudinal TCRB deep sequencing done wherever samples were available. Before enrollment, patients had received standard therapy of radiotherapy alone, temozolomide alone, or radiochemotherapy with temozolomide; most received the combination. Paper-wide results and their limitations: No apparent relationship was observed between pseudoprogression and alterations in the top peripheral T cell clonotypes detected by TCRB sequencing. According to the authors, sample limitations meant that analyses of patient blood samples could not be reproduced. Immune responses induced by the vaccine were seen in around 94% of patients across multiple MHC alleles. Availability determined which PBMC samples were chosen for TCRB deep sequencing.

This clone has just one count. This receptor's antigen is unknown. Per-nucleotide qualities are absent, and no much larger clonotype sits a single base away. Receptor libraries were prepared by the immunoSEQ multiplex PCR assay. Rearranged TCR beta chain sequences were amplified with the hsTCRB Kit following the manufacturer's protocol. An Illumina MiSeq was used to sequence the TCRB libraries. On the authors' methods: The kit vendor's proprietary platform handled demultiplexing, trimming and gene mapping. Entries here come from immuneACCESS through TCRdb and include only in-frame sequences with V and J called. Some clones fail to appear in such tables; in the studies checked, an unresolved V gene covers under half of the shortfall, and the cause of the remainder is unknown. That table gives V, J and clone size, and the DNA gave D and trimming. Across this sample there are fewer than 70,000 clones, with about four fifths seen only once. The biggest ten clones account for 3.5% to 4% of the sample.

The label giving this sample's time point can be read as: week 47, end of study. Every vaccine dose consisted of 300 ug of a 20-mer mutant IDH1 peptide in Montanide, administered subcutaneously together with topical imiquimod. Patients received eight vaccinations in weeks 1, 3, 5, 7, 11, 15, 19 and 23, corresponding to visits V03 through V10. The donors had newly diagnosed IDH1-mutant astrocytomas of WHO grade 3 or 4 that showed loss of nuclear ATRX. The samples were drawn from NOA16, a multicentre, single-arm, open-label phase I trial in Germany that tested a mutant IDH1 peptide vaccine in humans for the first time. The DNeasy Blood and Tissue Kit was used to extract genomic DNA from EDTA blood for TCRB sequencing. The specimen comprised PBMCs, sampled from a glioma patient whose treatment included an IDH1 peptide vaccine. This TCR was sampled from a young man with glioma.

Here the CDR3 is given as CASSILGAGEKLFF. The DNA reads as follows: TGTGCCAGTAGTATTTTGGGGGCCGGTGAAAAACTGTTTTTT. This chain is built from TRBV19 and TRBJ1-4; 6 matching bases give a weak D call of TRBD1. CDR1 and CDR2 were assigned from the germline V gene (reference sequence) as LNHDA and SQIVND. The germline ends are 12 bases apart after V is trimmed by 3 bases and J by 7 bases. The CDR3 sequence holds 14 residues, the cysteine and phenylalanine included. Only the CDR3 DNA stays, 42 bases, in frame from base 1. With the rest looked up from the reference TRBV19 and TRBJ1-4 genes rather than sequenced, the full variable domain is DGGITQSPKYLFRKEGQNVTLSCEQNLNHDAMYWYRQDPGQGLRLIYYSQIVNDFQKGDIAEGYSVSREKKESFPLTVTSAQKNPTAFYLCASSILGAGEKLFFGSGTQLSVL.